These T cell receptor beta chains were read from a single sample in a study of blood T cell repertoires in COVID-19. Libraries were prepared by immunoSEQ multiplex PCR; TCRdb keeps only in-frame clonotypes and omits some of them. The sample lists 250,000 to 300,000 clones, approximately 87% occurring once. The sequenced material came from peripheral blood. Receptors originate from a woman aged 30 to 39 with COVID-19, enrolled during active disease. The CDR3 runs from the conserved cysteine through the conserved F or W. D genes are given only for firm matches.

D	V	J	DNA	CDR3
.	TRBV2	TRBJ1-1	TGTGCCAGTCTCTGGGGGCAGGCCAGGGGCACTGAAGCTTTCTTT	CASLWGQARGTEAFF
.	TRBV7-2	TRBJ1-4	TGTGCCAGCAGCTTAGCGGTCGGGGATAATGAAAAACTGTTTTTT	CASSLAVGDNEKLFF
.	TRBV5-1	TRBJ1-1	TGCGCCAGCAGCTTGAATCAGGGAGGGACTGAAGCTTTCTTT	CASSLNQGGTEAFF
.	TRBV11-2	TRBJ1-1	TGTGCCAGCAGCTGGGGGGGGGCGCCCACTGAAGCTTTCTTT	CASSWGGAPTEAFF
.	TRBV5-1	TRBJ2-7	TGCGCCAGCACGGGATGGGAGGGGGTCTACGAGCAGTACTTC	CASTGWEGVYEQYF
.	TRBV5-4	TRBJ1-1	TGTGCCAGCAGCCCAAGACAGGTTCCGAACACTGAAGCTTTCTTT	CASSPRQVPNTEAFF
.	TRBV30	TRBJ2-4	TGTGCCTGGAGTTGGCATGCCAAAAACATTCAGTACTTC	CAWSWHAKNIQYF
.	TRBV2	TRBJ1-5	TGTGCCAGCGGAGCAGGGTTAGGTCAGCCCCAGCATTTT	CASGAGLGQPQHF
TRBD1	TRBV19	TRBJ1-1	TGTGCCAGTAGTAAGGGGGCGTACACTGAAGCTTTCTTT	CASSKGAYTEAFF
TRBD1	TRBV29-1	TRBJ1-1	TGCAGCGCTGCAGGGGGCCGGAACACTGAAGCTTTCTTT	CSAAGGRNTEAFF
.	TRBV5-4	TRBJ1-1	TGTGCCAGCAGCTTGGAAACGGTTAACACTGAAGCTTTCTTT	CASSLETVNTEAFF